This record covers a single T cell receptor (beta chain). Its antigen is not identified. The CDR3 is made up of 13 amino acids. V gave up 4 bases and J gave up 8 bases; unmatched junction bases: 6. The germline gives CDR1 SGHRS, CDR2 YFSETQ. The data stem from a study of OX40 agonist ivuxolimab in advanced cancers. Study details: The study treated patients with ivuxolimab, an agonistic anti-OX40 (CD134) antibody. Age averaged about 62 years (range roughly 23 to 90), and around 78% were male. Study-wide results and caveats: Partial responders receiving 0.1-3.0 mg/kg showed among the lowest clonal expansion.

Libraries were prepared by immunoSEQ multiplex PCR; TCRdb keeps only in-frame clonotypes and omits some of them. The profile shows roughly 95,000 clones, 65% to 90% of them singletons. This TCR came from an adult with an advanced solid tumor such as melanoma, head and neck, liver or kidney cancer. The source was CD4+ or CD8+ T cells sorted from blood, collected in a trial of the OX40 agonist ivuxolimab. V usage is TRBV5-1 and J usage is TRBJ1-2; the match to TRBD1 covers 9 bases. The DNA for the CDR3 is TGCGCCAGCAGCGAGGGACAGGGTGGAGGCTACACCTTC. The encoded protein is CASSEGQGGGYTF.